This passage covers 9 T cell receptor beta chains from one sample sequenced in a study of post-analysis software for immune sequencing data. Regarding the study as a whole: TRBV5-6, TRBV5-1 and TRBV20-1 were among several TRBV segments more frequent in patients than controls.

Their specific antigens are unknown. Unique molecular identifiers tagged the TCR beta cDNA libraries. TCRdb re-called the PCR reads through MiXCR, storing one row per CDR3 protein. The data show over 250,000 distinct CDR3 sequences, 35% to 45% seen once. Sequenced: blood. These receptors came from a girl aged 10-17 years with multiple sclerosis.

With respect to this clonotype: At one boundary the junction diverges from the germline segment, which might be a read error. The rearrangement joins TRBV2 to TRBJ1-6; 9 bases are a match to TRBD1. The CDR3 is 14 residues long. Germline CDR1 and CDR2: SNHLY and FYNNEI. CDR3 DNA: TGTGCCAGCAGTCTGGGACAGGGTTATTCACCCCCCCACTTT. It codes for CASSLGQGYSPPHF. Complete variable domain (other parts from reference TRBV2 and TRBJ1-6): EPEVTQTPSHQVTQMGQEVILRCVPISNHLYFYWYRQILGQKVEFLVSFYNNEISEKSEIFDDQFSVERPDGSNFTLKIRSTKLEDSAMYFCASSLGQGYSPPHFGNGTRLTVT.

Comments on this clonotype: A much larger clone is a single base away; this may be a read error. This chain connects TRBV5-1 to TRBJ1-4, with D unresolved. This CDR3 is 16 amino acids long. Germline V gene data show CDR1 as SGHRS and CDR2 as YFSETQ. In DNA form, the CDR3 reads TGCGCCGGCAGATCAGGACGGGTTGCAACTAATGAAAAACTGTTTTTT. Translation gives CAGRSGRVATNEKLFF. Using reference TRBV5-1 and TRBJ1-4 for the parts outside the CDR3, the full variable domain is KAGVTQTPRYLIKTRGQQVTLSCSPISGHRSVSWYQQTPGQGLQFLFEYFSETQRNKGNFPGRFSGRQFSNSRSEMNVSTLELGDSALYLCAGRSGRVATNEKLFFGSGTQLSVL.

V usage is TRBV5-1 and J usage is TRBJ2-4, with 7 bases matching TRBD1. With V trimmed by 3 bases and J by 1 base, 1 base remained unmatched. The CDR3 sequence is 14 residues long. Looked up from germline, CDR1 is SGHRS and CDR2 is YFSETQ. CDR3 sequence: CASSWGQAKNIQYF. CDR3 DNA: TGCGCCAGCAGCTGGGGACAGGCCAAAAACATTCAGTACTTC.

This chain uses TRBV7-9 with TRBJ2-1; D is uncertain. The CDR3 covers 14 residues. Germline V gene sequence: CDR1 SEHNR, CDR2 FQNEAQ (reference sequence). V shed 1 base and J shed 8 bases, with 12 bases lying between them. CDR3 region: CASSLVAGSDEQFF. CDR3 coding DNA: TGTGCCAGCAGCTTAGTGGCAGGTTCGGATGAGCAGTTCTTC.

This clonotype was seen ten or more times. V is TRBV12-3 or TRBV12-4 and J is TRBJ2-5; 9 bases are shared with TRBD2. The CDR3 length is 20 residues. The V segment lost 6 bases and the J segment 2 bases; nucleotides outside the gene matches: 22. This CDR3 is CASSSIAGLASSRGQETQYF. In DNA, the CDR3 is TGTGCCAGCAGCTCCATAGCCGGACTAGCGTCCTCGAGGGGGCAAGAGACCCAGTACTTC.

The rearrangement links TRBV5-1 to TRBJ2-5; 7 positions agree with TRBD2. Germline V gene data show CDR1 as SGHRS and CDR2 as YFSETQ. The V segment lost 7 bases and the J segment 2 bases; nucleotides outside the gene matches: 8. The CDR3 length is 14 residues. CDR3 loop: CASAGGGNQETQYF. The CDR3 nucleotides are TGCGCCAGCGCCGGGGGAGGGAATCAAGAGACCCAGTACTTC.

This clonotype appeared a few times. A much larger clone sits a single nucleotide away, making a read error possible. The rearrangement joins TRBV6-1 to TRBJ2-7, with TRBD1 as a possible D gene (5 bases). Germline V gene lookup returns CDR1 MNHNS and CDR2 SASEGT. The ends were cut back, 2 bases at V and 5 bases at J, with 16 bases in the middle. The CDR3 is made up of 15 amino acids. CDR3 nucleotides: TGTGCCAGCAGTGAATTCGCAGGGCCTTTGCACGAGCAGTACTTC. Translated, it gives CASSEFAGPLHEQYF.

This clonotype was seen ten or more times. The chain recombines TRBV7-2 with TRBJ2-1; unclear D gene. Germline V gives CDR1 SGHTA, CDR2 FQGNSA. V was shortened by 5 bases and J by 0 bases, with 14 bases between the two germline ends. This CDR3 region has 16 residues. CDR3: CASSPMGRSSYNEQFF. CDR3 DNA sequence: TGTGCCAGCAGCCCCATGGGCAGGAGCTCCTACAATGAGCAGTTCTTC.

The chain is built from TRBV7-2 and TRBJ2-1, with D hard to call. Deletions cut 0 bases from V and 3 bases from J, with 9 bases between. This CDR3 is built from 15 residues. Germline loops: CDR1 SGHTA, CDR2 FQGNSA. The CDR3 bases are TGTGCCAGCAGCTTAGCTCGAGCCCGCTACAATGAGCAGTTCTTC. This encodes CASSLARARYNEQFF. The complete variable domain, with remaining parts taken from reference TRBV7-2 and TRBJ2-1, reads GAGVSQSPSNKVTEKGKDVELRCDPISGHTALYWYRQSLGQGLEFLIYFQGNSAPDKSGLPSDRFSAERTGGSVSTLTIQRTQQEDSAVYLCASSLARARYNEQFFGPGTRLTVL.